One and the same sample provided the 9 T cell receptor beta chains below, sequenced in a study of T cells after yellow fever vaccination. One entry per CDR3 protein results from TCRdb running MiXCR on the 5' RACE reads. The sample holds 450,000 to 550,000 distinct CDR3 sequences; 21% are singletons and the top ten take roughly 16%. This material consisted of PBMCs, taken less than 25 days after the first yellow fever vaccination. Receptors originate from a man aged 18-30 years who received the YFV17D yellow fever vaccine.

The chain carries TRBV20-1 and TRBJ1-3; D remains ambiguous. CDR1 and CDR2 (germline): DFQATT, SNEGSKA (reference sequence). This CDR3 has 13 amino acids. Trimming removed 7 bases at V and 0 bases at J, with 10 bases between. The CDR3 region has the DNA TGCAGTGTCCTTGACCGCTCTGGAAACACCATATATTTT. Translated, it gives CSVLDRSGNTIYF.

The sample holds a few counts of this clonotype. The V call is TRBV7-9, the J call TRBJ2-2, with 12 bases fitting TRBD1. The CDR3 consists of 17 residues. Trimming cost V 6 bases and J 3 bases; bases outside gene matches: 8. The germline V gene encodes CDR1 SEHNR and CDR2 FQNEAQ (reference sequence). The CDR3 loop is CASSTGQGARDTGELFF. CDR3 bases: TGTGCCAGCAGTACGGGACAGGGGGCGCGGGACACCGGGGAGCTGTTTTTT.

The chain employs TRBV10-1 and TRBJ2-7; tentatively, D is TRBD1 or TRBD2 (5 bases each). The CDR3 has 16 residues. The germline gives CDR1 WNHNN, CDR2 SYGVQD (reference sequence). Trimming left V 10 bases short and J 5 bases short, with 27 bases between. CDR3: CANRLGTPRLVDEQYV. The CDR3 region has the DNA TGCGCCAATCGTTTGGGGACCCCCCGTTTGGTCGACGAGCAGTACGTC.

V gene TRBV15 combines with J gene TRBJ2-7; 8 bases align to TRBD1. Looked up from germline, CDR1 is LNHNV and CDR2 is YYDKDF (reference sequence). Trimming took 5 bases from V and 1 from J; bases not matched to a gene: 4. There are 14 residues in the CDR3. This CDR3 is CATSLWTGSYEQYF. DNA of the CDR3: TGTGCCACCAGCCTTTGGACAGGGTCCTACGAGCAGTACTTC.

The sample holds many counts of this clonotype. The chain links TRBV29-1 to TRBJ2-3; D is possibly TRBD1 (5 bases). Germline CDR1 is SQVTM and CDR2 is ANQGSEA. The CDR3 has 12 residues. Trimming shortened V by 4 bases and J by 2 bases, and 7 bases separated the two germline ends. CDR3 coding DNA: TGCAGCGTTGGGGGCTACACAGATACGCAGTATTTT. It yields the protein CSVGGYTDTQYF.

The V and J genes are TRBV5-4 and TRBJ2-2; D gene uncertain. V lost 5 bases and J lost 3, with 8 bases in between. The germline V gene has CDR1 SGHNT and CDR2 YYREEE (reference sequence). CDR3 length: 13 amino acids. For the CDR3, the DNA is TGTGCCAGCAGATCTACATACACCGGGGAGCTGTTTTTT. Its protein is CASRSTYTGELFF.

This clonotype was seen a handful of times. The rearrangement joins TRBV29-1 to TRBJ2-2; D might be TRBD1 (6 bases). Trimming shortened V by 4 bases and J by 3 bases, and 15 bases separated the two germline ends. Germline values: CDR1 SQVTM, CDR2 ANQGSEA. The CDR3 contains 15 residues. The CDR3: CSVARQGWDTGELFF. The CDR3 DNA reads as TGCAGCGTTGCTCGTCAGGGGTGGGACACCGGGGAGCTGTTTTTT.

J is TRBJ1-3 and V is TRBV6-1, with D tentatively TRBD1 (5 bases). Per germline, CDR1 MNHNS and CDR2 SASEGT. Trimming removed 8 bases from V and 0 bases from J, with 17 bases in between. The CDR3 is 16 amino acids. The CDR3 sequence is CASSGPGQGSGNTIYF. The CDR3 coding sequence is TGTGCCAGCTCGGGCCCAGGCCAGGGCTCTGGAAACACCATATATTTT.

The CDR3 here is CSVGRGADTQYF. The CDR3, as DNA: TGCAGTGTCGGAAGGGGGGCAGATACGCAGTATTTT. V gene TRBV20-1 combines with J gene TRBJ2-3; D is tentatively TRBD1 or TRBD2 (6 bases each). Trimming removed 7 bases from V and 4 bases from J, with 12 bases in between. Germline V gene lookup returns CDR1 DFQATT and CDR2 SNEGSKA (reference sequence). The CDR3 consists of 12 residues.